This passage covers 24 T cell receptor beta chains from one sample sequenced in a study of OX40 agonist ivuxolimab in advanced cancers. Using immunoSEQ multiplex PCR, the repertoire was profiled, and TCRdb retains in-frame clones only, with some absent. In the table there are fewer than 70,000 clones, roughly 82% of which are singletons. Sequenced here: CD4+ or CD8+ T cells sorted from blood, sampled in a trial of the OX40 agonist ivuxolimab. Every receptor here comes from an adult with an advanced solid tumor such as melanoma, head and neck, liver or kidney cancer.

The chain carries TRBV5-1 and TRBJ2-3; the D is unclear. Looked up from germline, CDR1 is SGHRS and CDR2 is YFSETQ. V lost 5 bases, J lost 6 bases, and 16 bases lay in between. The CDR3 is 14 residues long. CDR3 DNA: TGCGCCAGCAGAGACCAGCCGGGTACGGATACGCAGTATTTT. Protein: CASRDQPGTDTQYF.

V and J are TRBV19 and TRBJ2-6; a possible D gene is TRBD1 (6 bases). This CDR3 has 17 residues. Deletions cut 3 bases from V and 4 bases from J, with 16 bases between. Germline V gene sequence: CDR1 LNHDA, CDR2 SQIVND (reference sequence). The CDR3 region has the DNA TGTGCCAGTAGTATTTTCTCGAAGGGGGAAGGGGCCAACGTCCTGACTTTC. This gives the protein CASSIFSKGEGANVLTF.

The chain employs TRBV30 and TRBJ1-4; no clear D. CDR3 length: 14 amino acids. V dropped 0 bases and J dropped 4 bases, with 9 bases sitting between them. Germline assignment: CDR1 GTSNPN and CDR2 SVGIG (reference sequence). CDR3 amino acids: CAWSVRRNNEKLFF. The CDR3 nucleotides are TGTGCCTGGAGTGTACGCAGGAATAATGAAAAACTGTTTTTT. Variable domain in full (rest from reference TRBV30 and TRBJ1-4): SQTIHQWPATLVQPVGSPLSLECTVEGTSNPNLYWYRQAAGRGLQLLFYSVGIGQISSEVPQNLSASRPQDRQFILSSKKLLLSDSGFYLCAWSVRRNNEKLFFGSGTQLSVL.

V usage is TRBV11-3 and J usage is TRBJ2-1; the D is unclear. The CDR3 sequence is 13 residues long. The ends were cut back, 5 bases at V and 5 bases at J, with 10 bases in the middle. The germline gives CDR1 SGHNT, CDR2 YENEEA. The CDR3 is CASSLSVNNEQFF. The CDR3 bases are TGTGCCAGCAGCCTCTCGGTAAACAATGAGCAGTTCTTC.

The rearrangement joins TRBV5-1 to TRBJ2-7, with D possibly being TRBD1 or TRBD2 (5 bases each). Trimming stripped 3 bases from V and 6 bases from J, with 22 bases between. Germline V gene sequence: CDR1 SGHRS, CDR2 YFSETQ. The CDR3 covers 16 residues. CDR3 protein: CASSYESGTPSSEQYF. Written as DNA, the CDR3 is TGCGCCAGCAGCTATGAATCAGGGACCCCAAGCAGCGAGCAGTACTTC.

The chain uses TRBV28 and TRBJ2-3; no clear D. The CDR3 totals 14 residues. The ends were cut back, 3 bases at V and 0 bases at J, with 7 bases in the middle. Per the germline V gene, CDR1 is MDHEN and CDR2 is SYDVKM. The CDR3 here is CASSFVGSTDTQYF. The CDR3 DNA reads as TGTGCCAGCAGTTTTGTCGGGAGCACAGATACGCAGTATTTT.

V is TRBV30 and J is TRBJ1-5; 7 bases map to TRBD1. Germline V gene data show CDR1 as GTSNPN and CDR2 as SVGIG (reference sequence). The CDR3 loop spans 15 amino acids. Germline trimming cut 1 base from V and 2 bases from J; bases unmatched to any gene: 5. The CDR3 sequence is CAWSGRGLGNQPQHF. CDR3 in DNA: TGTGCCTGGAGTGGGAGGGGGCTCGGCAATCAGCCCCAGCATTTT.

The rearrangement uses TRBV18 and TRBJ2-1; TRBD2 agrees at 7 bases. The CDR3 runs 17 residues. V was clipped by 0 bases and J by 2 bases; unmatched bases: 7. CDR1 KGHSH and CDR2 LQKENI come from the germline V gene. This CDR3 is CASSPPRGVGTYNEQFF. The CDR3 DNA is TGTGCCAGCTCACCACCTCGGGGGGTTGGGACCTACAATGAGCAGTTCTTC.

The DNA for the CDR3 is TGCGCCAGCAGCCGAGCGGGAGGTTCGGGAAATGAGCAGTTCTTC. Translation: CASSRAGGSGNEQFF. The chain uses TRBV4-3 and TRBJ2-1; 9 positions match TRBD2. Germline V CDR1 and CDR2: LGHNA, YSLEER. This CDR3 is 15 amino acids long. Losses at the gene ends were 4 bases for V and 7 bases for J; bases not matched to a gene: 8.

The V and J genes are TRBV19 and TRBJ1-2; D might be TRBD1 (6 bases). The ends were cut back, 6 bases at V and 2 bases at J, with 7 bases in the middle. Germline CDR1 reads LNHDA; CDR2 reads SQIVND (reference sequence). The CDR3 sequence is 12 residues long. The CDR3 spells CASSGQNYGYTF. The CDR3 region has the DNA TGTGCCAGTAGCGGACAGAACTATGGCTACACCTTC.

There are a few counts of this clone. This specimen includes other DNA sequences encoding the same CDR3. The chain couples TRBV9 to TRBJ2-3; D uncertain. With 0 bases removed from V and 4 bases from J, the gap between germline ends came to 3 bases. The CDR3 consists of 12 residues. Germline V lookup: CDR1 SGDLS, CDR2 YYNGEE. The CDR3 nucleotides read TGTGCCAGCAGCGTAGGATCAGATACGCAGTATTTT. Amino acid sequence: CASSVGSDTQYF.

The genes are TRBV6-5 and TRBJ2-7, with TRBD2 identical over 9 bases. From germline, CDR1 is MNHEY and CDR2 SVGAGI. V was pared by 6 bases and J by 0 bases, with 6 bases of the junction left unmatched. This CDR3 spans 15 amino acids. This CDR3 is CASRLGLATSYEQYF. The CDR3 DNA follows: TGTGCCAGCAGACTCGGACTAGCGACCTCCTACGAGCAGTACTTC.

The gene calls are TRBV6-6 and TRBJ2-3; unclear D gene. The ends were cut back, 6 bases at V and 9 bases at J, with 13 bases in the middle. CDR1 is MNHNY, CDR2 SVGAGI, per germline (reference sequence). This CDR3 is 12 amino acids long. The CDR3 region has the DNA TGTGCCAGCAGGCGGTCCCTTTGGACGCAGTATTTT. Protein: CASRRSLWTQYF.

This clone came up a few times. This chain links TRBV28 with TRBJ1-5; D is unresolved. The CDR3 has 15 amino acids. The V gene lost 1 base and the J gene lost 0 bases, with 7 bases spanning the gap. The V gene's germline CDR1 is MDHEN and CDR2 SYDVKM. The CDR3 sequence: CASSLFTLSNQPQHF. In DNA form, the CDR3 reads TGTGCCAGCAGTTTATTTACACTTAGCAATCAGCCCCAGCATTTT.

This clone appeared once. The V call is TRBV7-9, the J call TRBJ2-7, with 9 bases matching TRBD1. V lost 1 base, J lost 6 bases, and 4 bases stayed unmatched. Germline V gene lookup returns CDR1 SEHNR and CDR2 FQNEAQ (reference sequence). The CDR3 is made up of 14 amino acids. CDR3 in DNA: TGTGCCAGCAGCTTAGATGGGACAGGGAGCGAGCAGTACTTC. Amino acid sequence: CASSLDGTGSEQYF.

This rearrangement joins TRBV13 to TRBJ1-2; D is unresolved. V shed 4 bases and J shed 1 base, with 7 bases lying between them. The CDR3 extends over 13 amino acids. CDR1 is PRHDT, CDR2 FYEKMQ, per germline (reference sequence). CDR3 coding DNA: TGTGCCAGCAGCTCCAACAGTAACTATGGCTACACCTTC. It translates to CASSSNSNYGYTF.

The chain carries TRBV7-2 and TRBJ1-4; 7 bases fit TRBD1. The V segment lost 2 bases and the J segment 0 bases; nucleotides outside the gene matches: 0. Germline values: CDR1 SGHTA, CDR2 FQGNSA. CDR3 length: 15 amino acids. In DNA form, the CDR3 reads TGTGCCAGCAGCTTAACAGGGGCAACTAATGAAAAACTGTTTTTT. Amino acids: CASSLTGATNEKLFF.

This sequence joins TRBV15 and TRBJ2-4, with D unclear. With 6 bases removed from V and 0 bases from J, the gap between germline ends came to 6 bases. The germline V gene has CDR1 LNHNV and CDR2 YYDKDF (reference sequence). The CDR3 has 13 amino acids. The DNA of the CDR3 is TGTGCCACCAGAGACACAGCCAAAAACATTCAGTACTTC. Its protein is CATRDTAKNIQYF. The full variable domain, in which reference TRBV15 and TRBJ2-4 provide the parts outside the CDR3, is DAMVIQNPRYQVTQFGKPVTLSCSQTLNHNVMYWYQQKSSQAPKLLFHYYDKDFNNEADTPDNFQSRRPNTSFCFLDIRSPGLGDTAMYLCATRDTAKNIQYFGAGTRLSVL.

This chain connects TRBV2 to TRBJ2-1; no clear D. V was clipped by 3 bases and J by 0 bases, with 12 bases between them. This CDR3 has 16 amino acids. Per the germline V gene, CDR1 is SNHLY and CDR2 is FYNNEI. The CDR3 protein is CASSENRPFSYNEQFF. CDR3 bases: TGTGCCAGCAGTGAGAACCGCCCCTTCTCCTACAATGAGCAGTTCTTC.

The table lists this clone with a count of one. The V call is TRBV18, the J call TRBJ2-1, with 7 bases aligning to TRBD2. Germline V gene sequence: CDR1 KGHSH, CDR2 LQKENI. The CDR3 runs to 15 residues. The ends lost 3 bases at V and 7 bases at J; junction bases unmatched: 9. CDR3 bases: TGTGCCAGCTCACCCGGCGGGGGTAGCGGGAATGAGCAGTTCTTC. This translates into CASSPGGGSGNEQFF.

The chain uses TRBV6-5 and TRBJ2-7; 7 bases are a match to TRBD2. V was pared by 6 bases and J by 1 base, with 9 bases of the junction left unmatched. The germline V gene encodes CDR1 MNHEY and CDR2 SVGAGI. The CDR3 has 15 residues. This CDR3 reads CASSYRAGRSYEQYF. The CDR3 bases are TGTGCCAGCAGCTACCGGGCCGGGAGGTCCTACGAGCAGTACTTC.

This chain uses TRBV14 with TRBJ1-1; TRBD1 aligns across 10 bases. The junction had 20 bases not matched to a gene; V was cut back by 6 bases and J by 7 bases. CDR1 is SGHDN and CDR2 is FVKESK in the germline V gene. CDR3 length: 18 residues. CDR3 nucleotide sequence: TGTGCCAGCAGTCAACACTTAGGACAGGGGGACTCTGGGGGTGAAGCTTTCTTT. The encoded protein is CASSQHLGQGDSGGEAFF.

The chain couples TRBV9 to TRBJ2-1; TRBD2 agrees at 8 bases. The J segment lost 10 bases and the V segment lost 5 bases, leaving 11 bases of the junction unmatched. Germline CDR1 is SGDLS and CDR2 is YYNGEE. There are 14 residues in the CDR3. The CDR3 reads CASRLRAGEGEQFF. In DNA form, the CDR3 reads TGTGCCAGCAGGTTAAGAGCGGGAGAAGGGGAGCAGTTCTTC.

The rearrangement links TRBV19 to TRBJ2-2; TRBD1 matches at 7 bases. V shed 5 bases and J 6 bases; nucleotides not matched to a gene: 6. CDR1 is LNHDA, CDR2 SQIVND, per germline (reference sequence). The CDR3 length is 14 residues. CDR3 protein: CASSLRTGPGELFF. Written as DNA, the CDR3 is TGTGCCAGTAGTCTCCGGACAGGCCCCGGGGAGCTGTTTTTT.